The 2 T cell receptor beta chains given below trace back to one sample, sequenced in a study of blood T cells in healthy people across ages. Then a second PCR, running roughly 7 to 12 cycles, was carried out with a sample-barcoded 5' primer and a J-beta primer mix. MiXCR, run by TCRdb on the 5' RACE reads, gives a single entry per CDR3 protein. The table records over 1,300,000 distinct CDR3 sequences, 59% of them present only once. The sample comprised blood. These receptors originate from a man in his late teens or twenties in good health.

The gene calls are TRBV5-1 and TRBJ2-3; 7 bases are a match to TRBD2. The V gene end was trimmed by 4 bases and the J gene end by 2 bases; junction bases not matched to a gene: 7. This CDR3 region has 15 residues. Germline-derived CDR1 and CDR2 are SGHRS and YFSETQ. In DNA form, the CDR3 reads TGCGCCAGCAGCAAGACTAGCACTTTCACAGATACGCAGTATTTT. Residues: CASSKTSTFTDTQYF. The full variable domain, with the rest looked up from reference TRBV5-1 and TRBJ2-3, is KAGVTQTPRYLIKTRGQQVTLSCSPISGHRSVSWYQQTPGQGLQFLFEYFSETQRNKGNFPGRFSGRQFSNSRSEMNVSTLELGDSALYLCASSKTSTFTDTQYFGPGTRLTVL.

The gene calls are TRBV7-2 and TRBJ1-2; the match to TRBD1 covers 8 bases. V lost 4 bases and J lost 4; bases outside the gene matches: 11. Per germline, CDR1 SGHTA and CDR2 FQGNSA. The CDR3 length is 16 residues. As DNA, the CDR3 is TGTGCCAGCAGCTCCCCGGACAGGGCTGAAGTCTATGGCTACACCTTC. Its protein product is CASSSPDRAEVYGYTF.